This entry lists 16 T cell receptor beta chains sequenced from one sample in a study of T cell changes during pregnancy in multiple sclerosis. The assay was immunoSEQ multiplex PCR, and TCRdb's table has in-frame clones only and misses some. The profile shows 70,000 to 90,000 clones, 85% to 95% of them singletons. Sample: peripheral blood, taken in the second trimester of pregnancy. Receptors were obtained from a female donor in good health, enrolled as a control in a pregnancy study.

V and J are TRBV11-2 and TRBJ1-2; D call uncertain. CDR3 length equals 12 residues. The V end was cut by 1 base, the J end by 3 bases, with 3 bases between. CDR1 and CDR2 (germline): SGHAT, FQNNGV. CDR3 region: CASSLGDYGYTF. The CDR3 nucleotides read TGTGCCAGCAGCTTAGGAGACTATGGCTACACCTTC.

The chain uses TRBV6-5 and TRBJ2-7, with D possibly TRBD2 on 7 matching bases. The CDR3 has 15 amino acids. V lost 7 bases, J lost 2 bases, and 18 bases lay in between. Germline CDR1 and CDR2: MNHEY and SVGAGI. The CDR3 spells CASNPGGGLTYEQYF. DNA of the CDR3: TGTGCCAGCAACCCTGGGGGGGGCTTAACCTACGAGCAGTACTTC.

The V call is TRBV19, the J call TRBJ2-3; 9 bases agree with TRBD1. V lost 3 bases to trimming and J lost 2 bases; unmatched junction nucleotides: 6. The CDR3 totals 16 residues. Germline lookup yields CDR1 LNHDA and CDR2 SQIVND (reference sequence). DNA for the CDR3: TGTGCCAGTAGTATTTCGGGACAGGGCTACACAGATACGCAGTATTTT. Translated, it gives CASSISGQGYTDTQYF.

V gene TRBV10-3 combines with J gene TRBJ2-7; TRBD2 aligns across 9 bases. With V trimmed by 10 bases and J by 1 base, 8 bases remained unmatched. Germline V gene sequence: CDR1 ENHRY, CDR2 SYGVKD. The CDR3 has 14 residues. CDR3 DNA sequence: TGTGCCAGTCAAAATACTAGCGGGTCCTACGAGCAGTACTTC. Its translation is CASQNTSGSYEQYF.

This clone appeared once. The chain links TRBV5-1 to TRBJ1-1; possibly TRBD1 for D (6 bases). The V and J ends lost 1 base and 5 bases respectively, with 12 bases between them. CDR3 size: 14 residues. Germline V gene data show CDR1 as SGHRS and CDR2 as YFSETQ. The CDR3 DNA reads TGCGCCAGCAGCTTGAGAGGGGGGGAGACTGAAGCTTTCTTT. Encoded protein: CASSLRGGETEAFF.

V gene TRBV5-5 combines with J gene TRBJ1-2; possible D gene TRBD1, 6 bases. This CDR3 is 14 amino acids long. Trimming cost V 0 bases and J 3 bases, with 9 bases left between them. Per the germline V gene, CDR1 is SGHKS and CDR2 is YYEKEE (reference sequence). The CDR3 DNA is TGTGCCAGCAGCTTGGACAGGGCATACTATGGCTACACCTTC. Translation: CASSLDRAYYGYTF.

This chain connects TRBV7-8 to TRBJ2-1; 7 bases align to TRBD2. CDR1 is SGHVS and CDR2 is FQNEAQ in the germline V gene. J was trimmed by 3 bases and V by 3 bases; bases with no gene match: 5. This CDR3 has 15 residues. CDR3 coding DNA: TGTGCCAGCAGCTTCAGCGGGGTAGGCTACAATGAGCAGTTCTTC. Its translation: CASSFSGVGYNEQFF.

The chain links TRBV27 to TRBJ1-1, with TRBD1 as a possible D gene (6 bases). V was shortened by 8 bases and J by 6 bases, with 13 bases between the two germline ends. CDR1 MNHEY and CDR2 SMNVEV come from the germline V gene (reference sequence). The CDR3 is 12 amino acids. The CDR3 loop is CASGKGGAEAFF. DNA of the CDR3: TGTGCCAGCGGAAAGGGGGGGGCTGAAGCTTTCTTT.

CDR3 sequence reads: CASSTRAGGLRETQYF. The CDR3 nucleotides are TGTGCCAGCAGCACCCGAGCTGGGGGGTTAAGGGAGACCCAGTACTTC. This chain uses TRBV7-9 with TRBJ2-5; D possibly corresponds to TRBD2 (6 bases). This CDR3 contains 16 residues. Germline V gene lookup returns CDR1 SEHNR and CDR2 FQNEAQ (reference sequence). The germline V and J ends were trimmed by 5 bases and 5 bases, with 21 bases remaining between them.

The V gene is TRBV9, the J gene TRBJ1-1; no firm D call. Germline CDR1 SGDLS, CDR2 YYNGEE. CDR3 length: 15 residues. V lost 0 bases and J 0 bases, leaving 9 bases between the germline ends. This chain's CDR3 is CASSVDLLVNTEAFF. For the CDR3, the DNA is TGTGCCAGCAGCGTAGATCTGTTAGTGAACACTGAAGCTTTCTTT.

V usage is TRBV7-3 and J usage is TRBJ1-1, with D maybe TRBD1 (5 bases). Germline V gene sequence: CDR1 SGHTA, CDR2 FQGTGA. V gave up 2 bases and J gave up 1 base, with 11 bases separating them. This CDR3 is built from 15 residues. Written as DNA, the CDR3 is TGTGCCAGCAGCTTATTTGGGGGGGAGAACACTGAAGCTTTCTTT. Amino acid sequence: CASSLFGGENTEAFF.

The chain combines TRBV27 with TRBJ1-1; D is possibly TRBD1 (5 bases). Trimming cost V 4 bases and J 9 bases, with 30 bases left between them. This CDR3 is built from 18 residues. Per germline, CDR1 MNHEY and CDR2 SMNVEV (reference sequence). In DNA form, the CDR3 reads TGTGCCAGCAGTTATATCTTCAGGGAACCTCTGACCCCACCCAAAGCTTTCTTT. Amino acid sequence: CASSYIFREPLTPPKAFF.

This chain uses TRBV5-4 with TRBJ2-2; 10 bases align to TRBD2. Germline lookup yields CDR1 SGHNT and CDR2 YYREEE (reference sequence). The CDR3 spans 15 residues. V lost 4 bases and J lost 7; bases outside the gene matches: 7. Written as DNA, the CDR3 is TGTGCCAGCAGCCAACCGGGACTAGCGTTCGGGGAGCTGTTTTTT. Translating gives CASSQPGLAFGELFF.

The chain is built from TRBV7-6 and TRBJ1-6, with unresolved D. CDR1 is SGHVS, CDR2 FNYEAQ, per germline. This CDR3 has 18 residues. V was pared by 7 bases and J by 0 bases, with 19 bases between. The CDR3 spells CASTQFGFRSSYNSPLHF. The CDR3 nucleotides are TGTGCCAGCACCCAATTCGGCTTCCGGAGCTCCTATAATTCACCCCTCCACTTT.

The chain uses TRBV9 and TRBJ1-2; D may be TRBD1 (5 bases). Trimming took off 0 bases at V and 4 bases at J, with 16 bases between the two ends. The length of the CDR3 is 16 residues. The germline gives CDR1 SGDLS, CDR2 YYNGEE. The CDR3 region is CASSVGGGSMSYGYTF. CDR3 sequence (DNA): TGTGCCAGCAGCGTAGGCGGGGGGTCCATGAGCTATGGCTACACCTTC.

A single count supports this clone. The chain uses TRBV5-1 and TRBJ1-1; 10 bases line up with TRBD1. The germline V gene encodes CDR1 SGHRS and CDR2 YFSETQ. The CDR3 has 14 amino acids. After removal of 8 bases from V and 5 bases from J, the junction contained 9 bases not matched to a gene. The CDR3 nucleotides read TGCGCCAGTATCCCCGACAGGGGGCTGACTGAAGCTTTCTTT. It yields the protein CASIPDRGLTEAFF.